Below are 27 T cell receptor beta chains sequenced from a single sample in a study of beta chain features in type 1 diabetes. These receptors lack a known antigen. The study reverse transcribed the entire isolated RNA, so it sequenced expressed TCRB transcripts. Repertoires were generated with immunoSEQ multiplex PCR, while TCRdb's copy carries only in-frame clones and drops some. The repertoire has roughly 700,000 clones, over 10% of them found once; the top ten carry less than 0.025%. Study-level results: Type 1 diabetes patients had moderately but significantly shorter TCRB CDR3s in all four CD4+ subsets.

Sequenced material: naive CD4+ T cells from blood. Every receptor here comes from a man younger than 35 with type 1 diabetes.

This chain joins TRBV4-1 and TRBJ2-5; the D is unclear. V gave up 4 bases and J gave up 0 bases, with 9 bases separating them. Germline V gives CDR1 MGHRA, CDR2 YSYEKL. The CDR3 is 14 amino acids. In DNA, the CDR3 is TGCGCCAGCAGCCTGCTAGGATACCAAGAGACCCAGTACTTC. This encodes CASSLLGYQETQYF.

This clone came up a few times. The chain combines TRBV29-1 with TRBJ1-1; TRBD1 aligns across 7 bases. Per germline, CDR1 SQVTM and CDR2 ANQGSEA. Germline trimming cut 7 bases from V and 5 bases from J; bases unmatched to any gene: 4. This CDR3 is 11 amino acids long. The CDR3 DNA follows: TGCAGCGCTGAGGGACAGACTGAAGCTTTCTTT. This codes for CSAEGQTEAFF.

This clone has a handful of counts. This chain joins TRBV30 and TRBJ1-2; D unresolved. CDR3 length: 13 amino acids. Germline lookup yields CDR1 GTSNPN and CDR2 SVGIG (reference sequence). Trimming removed 3 bases at V and 8 bases at J, with 16 bases between. DNA of the CDR3: TGTGCCTGGAGCCGCCCTCCAGGTGGCGGCTACACCTTC. This translates into CAWSRPPGGGYTF.

This clone showed up just a few times. The chain combines TRBV7-3 with TRBJ2-3, with D possibly TRBD1 on 6 matching bases. Germline V gene data show CDR1 as SGHTA and CDR2 as FQGTGA. CDR3 length: 16 amino acids. V was cut by 5 bases and J by 0 bases, with 15 bases left in between. CDR3 bases: TGTGCCAGCAGCACAGGGAAAGCCGGGAGCACAGATACGCAGTATTTT. It codes for CASSTGKAGSTDTQYF.

This chain connects TRBV4-1 to TRBJ2-3, with D perhaps TRBD2 (6 bases). The CDR3 spans 15 residues. Germline V gene lookup returns CDR1 MGHRA and CDR2 YSYEKL. The V end was cut by 5 bases, the J end by 3 bases, with 15 bases between. Here the CDR3 DNA reads TGCGCCAGCAGCTTCGAGACTAGGAGTACAGATACGCAGTATTTT. Amino acid sequence: CASSFETRSTDTQYF.

This clone was seen only a few times. The chain is built from TRBV6-6 and TRBJ2-3, with D possibly being TRBD2 (5 bases). The CDR3 covers 13 residues. V was trimmed by 2 bases and J by 4 bases, leaving 7 bases between them. Per the germline V gene, CDR1 is MNHNY and CDR2 is SVGAGI (reference sequence). CDR3 residues: CASSYGGSDTQYF. The CDR3 DNA follows: TGTGCCAGCAGTTACGGCGGGTCAGATACGCAGTATTTT.

This clone was recorded a few times. CDR3 residues: CASSLYVIPRGGEAFF. CDR3 coding DNA: TGTGCCAGCAGTTTATATGTCATCCCCCGGGGGGGTGAAGCTTTCTTT. J is TRBJ1-1 and V is TRBV28; tentative D call: TRBD1 (5 bases). Trimming removed 1 base from V and 7 bases from J, with 19 bases in between. From germline, CDR1 is MDHEN and CDR2 SYDVKM. This CDR3 spans 16 amino acids.

This clone was seen only a few times. The rearrangement uses TRBV6-5 and TRBJ1-5; TRBD1 is a possible D gene (6 bases). CDR3 length: 14 residues. V dropped 8 bases and J dropped 3 bases, with 14 bases sitting between them. CDR1 is MNHEY, CDR2 SVGAGI, per germline. CDR3: CASAPDSFNQPQHF. The CDR3 DNA reads TGTGCCAGCGCGCCGGACAGCTTCAATCAGCCCCAGCATTTT.

Worth noting for this clone: The same CDR3 can be traced to other DNA sequences in this sample. The chain is built from TRBV14 and TRBJ1-1; D remains ambiguous. The CDR3 extends over 13 amino acids. V lost 2 bases and J 1 base, leaving 5 bases between the germline ends. Germline V CDR1 and CDR2: SGHDN, FVKESK. CDR3 amino acids: CASSQRRNTEAFF. CDR3 sequence (DNA): TGTGCCAGCAGCCAACGGCGGAACACTGAAGCTTTCTTT.

This clone appeared a few times. J is TRBJ2-7 and V is TRBV5-6; 7 positions agree with TRBD2. Germline loops: CDR1 SGHDT, CDR2 YYEEEE. V shed 2 bases and J 0 bases; nucleotides not matched to a gene: 2. This CDR3 has 14 amino acids. Here the CDR3 reads CASSLGGSSYEQYF. CDR3 DNA: TGTGCCAGCAGCTTAGGCGGGAGCTCCTACGAGCAGTACTTC. Complete variable domain (other parts from reference TRBV5-6 and TRBJ2-7): DAGVTQSPTHLIKTRGQQVTLRCSPKSGHDTVSWYQQALGQGPQFIFQYYEEEERQRGNFPDRFSGHQFPNYSSELNVNALLLGDSALYLCASSLGGSSYEQYFGPGTRLTVT.

This clone occurred a few times. The chain joins TRBV18 to TRBJ2-5; no firm D call. The CDR3 has 11 residues. Germline V lookup: CDR1 KGHSH, CDR2 LQKENI. V was clipped by 4 bases and J by 3 bases, with 3 bases between them. CDR3 bases: TGTGCCAGCTCACTAAAAGAGACCCAGTACTTC. Its protein product is CASSLKETQYF.

There are a few counts of this clone. The V gene is TRBV28, the J gene TRBJ1-1, with a weak D call TRBD1 (5 bases). Germline assignment: CDR1 MDHEN and CDR2 SYDVKM. The CDR3 runs 16 residues. Trimming pared 7 bases from V and 3 bases from J, leaving 21 bases between. This CDR3 reads CASTPAGGLGDTEAFF. CDR3 DNA: TGTGCCAGCACCCCCGCGGGGGGATTGGGGGACACTGAAGCTTTCTTT.

In nucleotides, the CDR3 is TGTGCCAGCAGCTTAGTCCAGGGGGGAGGAGACGAGCAGTACTTC. Translating it yields CASSLVQGGGDEQYF. The chain couples TRBV7-9 to TRBJ2-7; possibly TRBD1 for D (7 bases). Trimming shortened V by 1 base and J by 5 bases, and 15 bases separated the two germline ends. Germline assignment: CDR1 SEHNR and CDR2 FQNEAQ (reference sequence). The CDR3 covers 15 residues.

This clone showed up just a few times. Other DNA variants within this sample encode the same CDR3. The chain combines TRBV2 with TRBJ2-7; D might be TRBD1 (5 bases). Trimming took 4 bases from V and 3 from J, leaving 10 bases between them. Germline assignment: CDR1 SNHLY and CDR2 FYNNEI. This CDR3 region has 13 residues. CDR3 residues: CASSAGSYYEQYF. In DNA, the CDR3 is TGTGCCAGCAGTGCAGGGTCATACTACGAGCAGTACTTC.

This clone was seen a few times. The genes are TRBV2 and TRBJ2-5, with 9 bases aligning to TRBD2. CDR3 size: 15 residues. Per germline, CDR1 SNHLY and CDR2 FYNNEI. The CDR3 reads CASRASGAYQETQYF. CDR3 nucleotide sequence: TGTGCGTCGCGGGCTAGCGGGGCATACCAAGAGACCCAGTACTTC.

This chain joins TRBV4-2 and TRBJ2-7; D possibly corresponds to TRBD2 (5 bases). Germline values: CDR1 LGHNA, CDR2 YNFKEQ. V gave up 0 bases and J gave up 1 base, with 10 bases separating them. The length of the CDR3 is 15 residues. CDR3 in amino acids: CASSQDSWRSYEQYF. The DNA of the CDR3 is TGTGCCAGCAGCCAAGATTCCTGGAGGTCCTACGAGCAGTACTTC.

This clone occurred a few times. This sequence joins TRBV7-3 and TRBJ1-1, with 7 positions matching TRBD1. The junction had 2 bases not matched to a gene; V was cut back by 3 bases and J by 1 base. CDR1 SGHTA and CDR2 FQGTGA come from the germline V gene. The CDR3 extends over 14 amino acids. The CDR3 nucleotides are TGTGCCAGCAGCTTGGACAGGTGGAACACTGAAGCTTTCTTT. It yields the protein CASSLDRWNTEAFF.

The J gene is TRBJ2-1, the V gene TRBV21-1; the D call TRBD2 from the table was never checked on the DNA. TRBV21-1 represents a pseudogene. The CDR3 has 18 residues. CDR3 bases: TGTGCCAGCAGCAAGTTTACTAGCGGGGGTTCCTCCTACAATGAGCAGTTCTTC. Translated: CASSKFTSGGSSYNEQFF.

Comment on this clone: Other DNA sequences in this sample translate to the same CDR3. This sequence joins TRBV30 and TRBJ2-5; D tentatively reads TRBD1 or TRBD2 (6 bases each). The CDR3 extends over 12 amino acids. The V end lost 3 bases, the J end lost 4 bases, and 9 bases lay between the germline ends. CDR1 is GTSNPN and CDR2 is SVGIG in the germline V gene (reference sequence). The CDR3 nucleotides read TGTGCCTGGAGAGGGGGAGGAGAGACCCAGTACTTC. Encoded protein: CAWRGGGETQYF.

V gene TRBV28 combines with J gene TRBJ1-2, with a possible D match to TRBD1 (5 bases). V was cut by 11 bases and J by 6 bases, with 16 bases left in between. Germline V gene sequence: CDR1 MDHEN, CDR2 SYDVKM. The CDR3 sequence is 12 residues long. CDR3 sequence reads: CAWGRALDGYTF. Written as DNA, the CDR3 is TGTGCCTGGGGCAGGGCGTTGGATGGCTACACCTTC.

The chain couples TRBV9 to TRBJ1-2, with no clear D. The CDR3 is 14 amino acids. Trimming removed 3 bases at V and 2 bases at J, with 11 bases between. Germline V gene sequence: CDR1 SGDLS, CDR2 YYNGEE. CDR3 DNA sequence: TGTGCCAGCAGCGCCTCCGGGCAGAACTATGGCTACACCTTC. It specifies CASSASGQNYGYTF.

The J gene is TRBJ1-2, the V gene TRBV18; TRBD1 aligns across 7 bases. The V and J ends lost 6 bases and 0 bases, in that order; junction bases with no gene match: 7. There are 15 residues in the CDR3. Germline V CDR1 and CDR2: KGHSH, LQKENI. The CDR3 here is CASSVDRVANYGYTF. The DNA for the CDR3 is TGTGCCAGCTCTGTTGACAGGGTAGCTAACTATGGCTACACCTTC.

The chain has TRBV15 and TRBJ1-5, with unresolved D. The V end was cut by 1 base, the J end by 6 bases, with 7 bases between. The CDR3 covers 13 residues. From germline, CDR1 is LNHNV and CDR2 YYDKDF (reference sequence). The CDR3 nucleotides are TGTGCCACCAGCAGAGCCACGGGTCAGCCCCAGCATTTT. Encoded protein: CATSRATGQPQHF.

V usage is TRBV27 and J usage is TRBJ1-1; TRBD1 matches at 8 bases. V lost 6 bases and J lost 5; bases outside the gene matches: 11. From germline, CDR1 is MNHEY and CDR2 SMNVEV (reference sequence). CDR3 length equals 15 residues. The CDR3 is CASRTTGQAETEAFF. In DNA form, the CDR3 reads TGTGCCAGCAGAACAACGGGACAGGCGGAAACTGAAGCTTTCTTT.

This clone was counted between two and nine times. V usage is TRBV18 and J usage is TRBJ2-1; the D is unclear. This CDR3 comprises 14 residues. V lost 0 bases, J lost 7 bases, and 10 bases lay in between. In germline, CDR1 is KGHSH, CDR2 LQKENI. The CDR3 DNA reads as TGTGCCAGCTCACCACCGGGCAGTAGGAATGAGCAGTTCTTC. Protein: CASSPPGSRNEQFF. Full variable domain (rest looked up from reference TRBV18 and TRBJ2-1): NAGVMQNPRHLVRRRGQEARLRCSPMKGHSHVYWYRQLPEEGLKFMVYLQKENIIDESGMPKERFSAEFPKEGPSILRIQQVVRGDSAAYFCASSPPGSRNEQFFGPGTRLTVL.

There are a few counts of this clone. The chain combines TRBV10-3 with TRBJ2-3; D not resolved. V lost 6 bases and J 3 bases, leaving 4 bases between the germline ends. The length of the CDR3 is 11 residues. Looked up from germline, CDR1 is ENHRY and CDR2 is SYGVKD. The CDR3: CAIRETDTQYF. CDR3 DNA: TGTGCCATCAGGGAAACAGATACGCAGTATTTT.

This clone occurred a few times. The DNA for the CDR3 is TGTGCCAGCAGCCGAGAAGGGGGCACTGAAGCTTTCTTT. Protein: CASSREGGTEAFF. V is TRBV7-9 and J is TRBJ1-1; tentative D call: TRBD1 (6 bases). Trimming left V 5 bases short and J 4 bases short, with 11 bases between. CDR1 and CDR2 from the germline V gene are SEHNR and FQNEAQ (reference sequence). The CDR3 runs to 13 residues.